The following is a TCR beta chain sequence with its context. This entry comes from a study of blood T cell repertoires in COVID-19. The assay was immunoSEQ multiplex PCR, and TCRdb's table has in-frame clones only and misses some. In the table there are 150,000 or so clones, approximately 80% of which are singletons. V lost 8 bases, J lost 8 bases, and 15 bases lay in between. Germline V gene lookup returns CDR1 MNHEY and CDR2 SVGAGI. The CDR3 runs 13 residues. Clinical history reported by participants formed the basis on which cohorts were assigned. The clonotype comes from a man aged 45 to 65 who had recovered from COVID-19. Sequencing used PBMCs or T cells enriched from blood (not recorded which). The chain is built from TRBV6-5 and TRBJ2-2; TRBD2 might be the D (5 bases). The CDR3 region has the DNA TGTGCCAGCCACCCCCTCGGGGTTGGGGAGCTGTTTTTT. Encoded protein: CASHPLGVGELFF.